These 31 T cell receptor beta chains were sequenced from one sample in a study of control samples from healthy donors and cancer patients (TCRdb year 2020). Libraries were prepared through the immunoSEQ multiplex PCR assay. TCRdb took over this immuneACCESS table, retaining in-frame rearrangements with V and J assigned. Such tables are incomplete; in checked studies, under half of the missing clones stem from an unresolved V gene, and the remainder is unexplained. The sample table records 150,000 to 180,000 clones; over 85% of these occur just once. Approximately 5.7% of the sample belongs to the ten largest clones. Sequencing was carried out using blood. The source of these receptors is a middle-aged man in good health.

J is TRBJ2-3 and V is TRBV4-2; 14 bases map to TRBD2. Trimming took 4 bases from V and 6 from J; bases not matched to a gene: 9. Germline V gives CDR1 LGHNA, CDR2 YNFKEQ. The CDR3 covers 17 residues. CDR3 DNA sequence: TGTGCCAGCAGCCTATCAGGGACTAGCGGGGGCATGGATACGCAGTATTTT. It specifies CASSLSGTSGGMDTQYF.

The chain joins TRBV2 to TRBJ1-5; D is undetermined. This CDR3 comprises 13 residues. V lost 7 bases, J lost 4 bases, and 11 bases lay in between. Germline V gene data show CDR1 as SNHLY and CDR2 as FYNNEI. The CDR3 loop is CASTPEGNQPQHF. The CDR3 region has the DNA TGTGCCAGCACCCCGGAAGGGAATCAGCCCCAGCATTTT. Full variable domain (rest looked up from reference TRBV2 and TRBJ1-5): EPEVTQTPSHQVTQMGQEVILRCVPISNHLYFYWYRQILGQKVEFLVSFYNNEISEKSEIFDDQFSVERPDGSNFTLKIRSTKLEDSAMYFCASTPEGNQPQHFGDGTRLSIL.

The chain is built from TRBV25-1 and TRBJ1-1; 7 nucleotides match TRBD1. Germline CDR1 is MGHDK and CDR2 is SYGVNS. Trimming removed 1 base from V and 11 bases from J; junction bases left unmatched: 16. This CDR3 has 16 amino acids. The CDR3 bases are TGTGCCAGCAGTGAATTCGTTGGGACAGCGATTGAAGGGGCTTTCTTT. It yields the protein CASSEFVGTAIEGAFF.

This clone was seen once. The V gene is TRBV27, the J gene TRBJ1-1; 8 bases fit TRBD1. This CDR3 region has 13 residues. V lost 4 bases, J lost 8 bases, and 6 bases stayed unmatched. Germline V gives CDR1 MNHEY, CDR2 SMNVEV (reference sequence). The CDR3 protein is CASSSNGQGEAFF. DNA for the CDR3: TGTGCCAGCAGTTCAAATGGACAGGGCGAAGCTTTCTTT.

This clone has a single count. The chain is built from TRBV4-1 and TRBJ1-2; D gene ambiguous. Trimming took off 0 bases at V and 7 bases at J, with 15 bases between the two ends. CDR1 and CDR2 (germline): MGHRA, YSYEKL. The CDR3 loop spans 15 amino acids. The CDR3 spells CASSQEGIPLSGYTF. The CDR3 coding sequence is TGCGCCAGCAGCCAAGAGGGCATTCCCCTGAGTGGCTACACCTTC.

The chain links TRBV4-1 to TRBJ1-2, with 10 bases lining up with TRBD1. V shed 4 bases, J shed 0 bases, and the junction held 11 bases outside the gene matches. This CDR3 has 18 residues. Looked up from germline, CDR1 is MGHRA and CDR2 is YSYEKL. CDR3 sequence reads: CASSRGQGSLLANYGYTF. As DNA, the CDR3 is TGCGCCAGCAGCCGGGGACAGGGGTCCCTGTTAGCTAACTATGGCTACACCTTC.

J is TRBJ1-1 and V is TRBV5-3; D is perhaps TRBD1 (5 bases). TRBV5-3 is known as an ORF, though its function is uncertain. V lost 5 bases and J lost 1, with 9 bases in between. The CDR3 covers 13 residues. The CDR3 here is CARRNRWNTEAFF. CDR3 nucleotides: TGTGCCAGAAGAAACAGGTGGAACACTGAAGCTTTCTTT.

This chain links TRBV24-1 with TRBJ1-4, with D unclear. Deletions cut 3 bases from V and 7 bases from J, with 14 bases between. This CDR3 is 15 amino acids long. Germline values: CDR1 KGHDR, CDR2 SFDVKD. The CDR3 sequence is CATSDRGGSFEKLFF. The DNA of the CDR3 is TGTGCCACCAGTGATCGGGGAGGGAGTTTTGAAAAACTGTTTTTT.

The chain has TRBV20-1 and TRBJ2-3; the D gene is possibly TRBD1 (5 bases). The CDR3 runs to 12 residues. Germline values: CDR1 DFQATT, CDR2 SNEGSKA (reference sequence). V gave up 3 bases and J gave up 4 bases, with 8 bases separating them. The CDR3 nucleotides read TGCAGTGCTAGTGAACAGGCAGATACGCAGTATTTT. As protein: CSASEQADTQYF.

V and J are TRBV18 and TRBJ1-3; weak D call: TRBD1 (6 bases). The germline V and J ends were trimmed by 8 bases and 1 base, with 12 bases remaining between them. CDR1 and CDR2 from the germline V gene are KGHSH and LQKENI. The CDR3 contains 14 residues. The CDR3 region has the DNA TGTGCCAGCACACAGGGAGTTTCTGGAAACACCATATATTTT. This gives the protein CASTQGVSGNTIYF.

The chain has TRBV12-3 or TRBV12-4 and TRBJ1-1; D call uncertain. This CDR3 is 12 amino acids long. Trimming took off 1 base at V and 11 bases at J, with 11 bases between the two ends. The DNA for the CDR3 is TGTGCCAGCAGTTTAGATGGGTTATATGCTTTCTTT. It translates to CASSLDGLYAFF.

In this sample, this clone turned up once. The chain carries TRBV11-3 and TRBJ2-3, with D uncertain. The germline CDR1 and CDR2 sequences are SGHNT and YENEEA. Trimming shortened V by 1 base and J by 5 bases, and 7 bases separated the two germline ends. This CDR3 is built from 13 residues. The CDR3 DNA is TGTGCCAGCAGCTTAGGGCGCGGAGATACGCAGTATTTT. It specifies CASSLGRGDTQYF.

The chain combines TRBV5-1 with TRBJ2-3; TRBD1 aligns across 7 bases. V trimming: 1 base; J trimming: 4 bases; junction bases outside the gene matches: 15. The germline V gene has CDR1 SGHRS and CDR2 YFSETQ. This CDR3 region has 18 residues. In DNA form, the CDR3 reads TGCGCCAGCAGCTTGTTGCCAGGGGGATCCCGAACGGCAGATACGCAGTATTTT. This gives the protein CASSLLPGGSRTADTQYF.

This chain links TRBV7-8 with TRBJ2-7; no reliable D call. The V gene lost 5 bases and the J gene lost 4 bases, with 15 bases spanning the gap. From germline, CDR1 is SGHVS and CDR2 FQNEAQ. This CDR3 has 14 residues. In nucleotides, the CDR3 is TGTGCCAGCAGCCCGTCCCAGATCCGTTACGAGCAGTACTTC. Its protein product is CASSPSQIRYEQYF.

About this clone: The sample carries other DNA sequences with the same CDR3. The genes are TRBV5-1 and TRBJ2-1; 7 bases match TRBD1. The germline V gene encodes CDR1 SGHRS and CDR2 YFSETQ. This CDR3 region has 14 residues. Trimming at V came to 2 bases and at J to 4 bases, leaving 3 bases not matched to a gene. In nucleotides, the CDR3 is TGCGCCAGCAGCTTCCAGGGGGAATACAATGAGCAGTTCTTC. Residues: CASSFQGEYNEQFF. Full variable domain (outside the CDR3, taken from reference TRBV5-1 and TRBJ2-1): KAGVTQTPRYLIKTRGQQVTLSCSPISGHRSVSWYQQTPGQGLQFLFEYFSETQRNKGNFPGRFSGRQFSNSRSEMNVSTLELGDSALYLCASSFQGEYNEQFFGPGTRLTVL.

This clone appeared a single time. V and J are TRBV6-4 and TRBJ1-6, with TRBD1 matching 7 bases. The V and J ends lost 0 bases and 10 bases, in that order; junction bases with no gene match: 6. The CDR3 extends over 15 amino acids. CDR1 and CDR2 (germline): MRHNA, SNTAGT. The CDR3 protein is CASSDSGSGGSPLHF. CDR3 sequence (DNA): TGTGCCAGCAGTGACTCGGGGTCAGGGGGGTCACCCCTCCACTTT.

The chain carries TRBV2 and TRBJ1-6; D is ambiguous. The CDR3 extends over 14 amino acids. Germline V gene lookup returns CDR1 SNHLY and CDR2 FYNNEI. V gave up 8 bases and J gave up 6 bases, with 14 bases separating them. In DNA form, the CDR3 reads TGTGCCAGCTTGCGACGGGATGTTAATTCACCCCTCCACTTT. Protein sequence: CASLRRDVNSPLHF.

V is TRBV30 and J is TRBJ1-4, with 9 bases that match TRBD1. CDR3 size: 14 residues. V lost 3 bases and J lost 7; bases outside the gene matches: 6. The germline gives CDR1 GTSNPN, CDR2 SVGIG (reference sequence). This CDR3 is CAWSPGQGGEKLFF. DNA of the CDR3: TGTGCCTGGAGCCCGGGACAGGGTGGTGAAAAACTGTTTTTT.

The rearrangement joins TRBV6-5 to TRBJ2-1, with 9 bases identical to TRBD1. J was trimmed by 4 bases and V by 2 bases; bases with no gene match: 3. The CDR3 is 15 residues long. Per the germline V gene, CDR1 is MNHEY and CDR2 is SVGAGI. CDR3 sequence (DNA): TGTGCCAGCAGTTACAGGGACAGGGTTTACAATGAGCAGTTCTTC. Its protein product is CASSYRDRVYNEQFF.

The CDR3: CSVDESNYGYTF. The CDR3 region has the DNA TGCAGCGTTGACGAGTCAAACTATGGCTACACCTTC. The chain carries TRBV29-1 and TRBJ1-2, with no clear D. Germline CDR1 reads SQVTM; CDR2 reads ANQGSEA. The CDR3 length is 12 residues. V lost 3 bases and J lost 2, with 7 bases in between.

The V gene is TRBV9, the J gene TRBJ1-2; 9 bases align to TRBD1. The CDR3 is made up of 18 amino acids. With V trimmed by 3 bases and J by 3 bases, 15 bases remained unmatched. Germline CDR1 is SGDLS and CDR2 is YYNGEE. This CDR3 is CASSGSRDRDQSYYGYTF. The CDR3 DNA reads TGTGCCAGCAGCGGGAGCCGGGACAGGGACCAGTCGTACTATGGCTACACCTTC.

The chain uses TRBV19 and TRBJ1-1; 9 bases align to TRBD1. Germline CDR1 reads LNHDA; CDR2 reads SQIVND (reference sequence). V lost 4 bases, J lost 2 bases, and 5 bases stayed unmatched. This CDR3 contains 15 residues. This chain's CDR3 is CASSKKTGGNTEAFF. CDR3 DNA sequence: TGTGCCAGTAGTAAGAAGACAGGGGGTAACACTGAAGCTTTCTTT.

The CDR3 bases are TGTGCCAGTAGTATAGTAAGCGGGGGGGCCTATGAGCAGTTCTTC. Encoded protein: CASSIVSGGAYEQFF. V and J are TRBV19 and TRBJ2-1; 10 nucleotides line up with TRBD2. The germline V gene has CDR1 LNHDA and CDR2 SQIVND (reference sequence). This CDR3 comprises 15 residues. With V trimmed by 1 base and J by 8 bases, 5 bases remained unmatched.

V gene TRBV4-1 combines with J gene TRBJ2-7; D gene ambiguous. The CDR3 runs 16 residues. The V gene lost 1 base and the J gene lost 1 base, with 14 bases spanning the gap. Germline V gene lookup returns CDR1 MGHRA and CDR2 YSYEKL. The chain's CDR3 is CASSQATRLVSYEQYF. CDR3 nucleotides: TGCGCCAGCAGCCAAGCCACCCGGTTGGTATCCTACGAGCAGTACTTC.

The chain joins TRBV10-2 to TRBJ1-2; possibly TRBD1 for D (6 bases). From germline, CDR1 is WSHSY and CDR2 SAAADI. V was cut by 3 bases and J by 6 bases, with 11 bases left in between. This CDR3 region has 13 residues. Here the CDR3 DNA reads TGCGCCAGCAGTGACGGCAGGGGTCATGGCTACACCTTC. Encoded protein: CASSDGRGHGYTF.

The rearrangement joins TRBV7-2 to TRBJ1-6, with 7 bases fitting TRBD1. The length of the CDR3 is 16 residues. Germline-derived CDR1 and CDR2 are SGHTA and FQGNSA. V was pared by 2 bases and J by 3 bases, with 4 bases of the junction left unmatched. The CDR3 region is CASSLLGGSYNSPLHF. CDR3 bases: TGTGCCAGCAGCTTATTAGGGGGCAGCTATAATTCACCCCTCCACTTT.

This chain links TRBV19 with TRBJ2-7, with D uncertain. The V gene's germline CDR1 is LNHDA and CDR2 SQIVND (reference sequence). The V gene lost 7 bases and the J gene lost 4 bases, with 20 bases spanning the gap. This CDR3 region has 15 residues. The CDR3 region has the DNA TGTGCCAGTACCCGACGCGTCCCCCGGGCTTACGAGCAGTACTTC. It specifies CASTRRVPRAYEQYF.

The chain is built from TRBV19 and TRBJ1-5; 9 bases are shared with TRBD1. The CDR3 spans 15 residues. J was trimmed by 5 bases and V by 7 bases; bases with no gene match: 9. The germline V gene encodes CDR1 LNHDA and CDR2 SQIVND (reference sequence). The CDR3 loop is CASTRDRAVHQPQHF. CDR3 in DNA: TGTGCCAGTACCCGGGACAGGGCGGTACATCAGCCCCAGCATTTT.

The V and J genes are TRBV5-1 and TRBJ1-1; tentative D call: TRBD1 (5 bases). The CDR3 runs 14 residues. The germline CDR1 and CDR2 sequences are SGHRS and YFSETQ. V dropped 1 base and J dropped 4 bases, with 11 bases sitting between them. The CDR3: CASSLRRGTTEAFF. DNA for the CDR3: TGCGCCAGCAGCTTGAGGAGGGGCACCACTGAAGCTTTCTTT.

This chain links TRBV3-1 (or the pseudogene TRBV3-2) with TRBJ1-1; no definite D call. Trimming left V 6 bases short and J 6 bases short, with 14 bases between. The length of the CDR3 is 13 residues. CDR1 is LGHDT, CDR2 YNNKEL, per germline (reference sequence). The chain's CDR3 is CASRREGGPEAFF. The DNA for the CDR3 is TGTGCCAGCAGGAGGGAGGGTGGCCCTGAAGCTTTCTTT.

This clone was detected once. The CDR3 nucleotides are TGTGCCAGCAGTCCCGGGACAGGCGCTTATGGCTACACCTTC. Protein product: CASSPGTGAYGYTF. The rearrangement links TRBV7-2 to TRBJ1-2; 8 bases match TRBD1. The germline V gene encodes CDR1 SGHTA and CDR2 FQGNSA. This CDR3 spans 14 amino acids. V trimming: 6 bases; J trimming: 5 bases; junction bases outside the gene matches: 8.